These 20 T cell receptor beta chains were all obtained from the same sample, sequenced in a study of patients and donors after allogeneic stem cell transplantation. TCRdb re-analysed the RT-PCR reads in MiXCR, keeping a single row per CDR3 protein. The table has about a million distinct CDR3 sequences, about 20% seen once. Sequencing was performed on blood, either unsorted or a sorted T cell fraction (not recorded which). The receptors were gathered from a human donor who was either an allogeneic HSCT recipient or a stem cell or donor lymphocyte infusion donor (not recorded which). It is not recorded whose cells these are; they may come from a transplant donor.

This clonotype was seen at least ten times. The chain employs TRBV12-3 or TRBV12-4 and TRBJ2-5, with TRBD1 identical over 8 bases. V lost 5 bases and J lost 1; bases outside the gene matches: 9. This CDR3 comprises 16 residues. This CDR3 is CASSRQGTQPQETQYF. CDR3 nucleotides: TGTGCCAGCAGTCGACAGGGGACCCAACCCCAAGAGACCCAGTACTTC.

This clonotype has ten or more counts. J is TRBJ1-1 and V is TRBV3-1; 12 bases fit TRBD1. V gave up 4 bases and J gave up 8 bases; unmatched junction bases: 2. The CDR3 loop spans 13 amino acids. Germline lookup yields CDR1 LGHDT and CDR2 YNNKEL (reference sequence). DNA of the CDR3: TGTGCCAGCAGCCCCGGGACAGGGGGCGAAGCTTTCTTT. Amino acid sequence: CASSPGTGGEAFF.

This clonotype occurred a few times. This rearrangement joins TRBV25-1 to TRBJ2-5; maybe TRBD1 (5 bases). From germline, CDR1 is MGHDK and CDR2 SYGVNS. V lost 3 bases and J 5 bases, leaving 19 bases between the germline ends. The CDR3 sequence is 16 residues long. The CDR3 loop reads CASSDPPQGNRETQYF. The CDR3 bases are TGTGCCAGCAGTGACCCCCCCCAGGGCAATCGGGAGACCCAGTACTTC. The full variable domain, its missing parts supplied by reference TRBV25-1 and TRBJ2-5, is EADIYQTPRYLVIGTGKKITLECSQTMGHDKMYWYQQDPGMELHLIHYSYGVNSTEKGDLSSESTVSRIRTEHFPLTLESARPSHTSQYLCASSDPPQGNRETQYFGPGTRLLVL.

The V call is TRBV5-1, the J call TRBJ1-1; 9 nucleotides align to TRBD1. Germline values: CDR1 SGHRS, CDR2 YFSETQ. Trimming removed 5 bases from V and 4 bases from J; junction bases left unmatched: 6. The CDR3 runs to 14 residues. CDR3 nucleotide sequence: TGCGCCAGCAGGGTACAGGGGGCGGTCACTGAAGCTTTCTTT. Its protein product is CASRVQGAVTEAFF.

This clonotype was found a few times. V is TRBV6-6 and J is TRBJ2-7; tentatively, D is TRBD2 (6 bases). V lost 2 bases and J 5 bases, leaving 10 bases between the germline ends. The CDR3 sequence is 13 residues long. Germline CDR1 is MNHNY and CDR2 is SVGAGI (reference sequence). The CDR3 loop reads CASSYGGVDEQYF. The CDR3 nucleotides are TGTGCCAGCAGTTACGGCGGGGTTGACGAGCAGTACTTC.

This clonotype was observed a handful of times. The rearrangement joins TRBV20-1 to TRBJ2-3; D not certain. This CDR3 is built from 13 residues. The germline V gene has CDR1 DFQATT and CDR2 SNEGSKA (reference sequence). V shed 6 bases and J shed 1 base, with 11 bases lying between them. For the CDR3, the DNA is TGCAGTGCGGGCGGTCGGGGCACAGATACGCAGTATTTT. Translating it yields CSAGGRGTDTQYF.

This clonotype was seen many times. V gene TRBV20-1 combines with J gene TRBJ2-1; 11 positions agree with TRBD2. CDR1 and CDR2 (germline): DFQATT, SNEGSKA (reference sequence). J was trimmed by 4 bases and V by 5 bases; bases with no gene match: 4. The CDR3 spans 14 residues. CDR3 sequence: CSAGRLAGYNEQFF. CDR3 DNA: TGCAGTGCTGGACGACTAGCGGGATACAATGAGCAGTTCTTC.

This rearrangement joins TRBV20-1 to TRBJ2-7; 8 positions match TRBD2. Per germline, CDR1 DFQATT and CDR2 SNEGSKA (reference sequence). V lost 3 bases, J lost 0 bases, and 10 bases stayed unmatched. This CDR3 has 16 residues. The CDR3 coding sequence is TGCAGTGCTAGCGCGGGAGGAATATTAAGCTCCTACGAGCAGTACTTC. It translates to CSASAGGILSSYEQYF.

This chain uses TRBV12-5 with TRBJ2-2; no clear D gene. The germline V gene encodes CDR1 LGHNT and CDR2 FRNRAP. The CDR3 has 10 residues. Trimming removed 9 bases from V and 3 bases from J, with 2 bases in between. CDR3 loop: CARDTGELFF. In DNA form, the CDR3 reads TGTGCTAGGGACACCGGGGAGCTGTTTTTT.

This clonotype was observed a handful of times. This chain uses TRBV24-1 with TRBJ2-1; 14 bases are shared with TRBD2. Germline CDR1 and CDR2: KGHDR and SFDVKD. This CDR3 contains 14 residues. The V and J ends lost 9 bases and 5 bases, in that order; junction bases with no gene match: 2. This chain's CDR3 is CATGLAGGHNEQFF. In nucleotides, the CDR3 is TGTGCCACCGGACTAGCGGGGGGCCACAATGAGCAGTTCTTC.

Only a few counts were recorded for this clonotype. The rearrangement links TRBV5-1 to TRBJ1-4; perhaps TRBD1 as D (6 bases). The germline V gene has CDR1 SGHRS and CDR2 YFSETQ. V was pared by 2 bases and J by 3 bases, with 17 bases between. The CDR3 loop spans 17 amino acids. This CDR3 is CASSFSVGGQANEKLFF. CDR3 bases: TGCGCCAGCAGCTTCTCCGTGGGGGGGCAGGCTAATGAAAAACTGTTTTTT.

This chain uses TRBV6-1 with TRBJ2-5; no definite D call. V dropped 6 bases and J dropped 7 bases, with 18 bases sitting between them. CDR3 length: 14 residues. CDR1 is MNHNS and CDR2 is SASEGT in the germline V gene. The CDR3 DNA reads TGTGCCAGCAGCACGCTACAGAACGCCGGGACCCAGTACTTC. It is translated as CASSTLQNAGTQYF.

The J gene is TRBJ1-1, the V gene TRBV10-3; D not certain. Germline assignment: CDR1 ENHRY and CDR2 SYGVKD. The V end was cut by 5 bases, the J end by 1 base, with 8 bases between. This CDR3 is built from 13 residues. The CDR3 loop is CAISWGQNTEAFF. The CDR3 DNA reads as TGTGCCATCAGTTGGGGTCAGAACACTGAAGCTTTCTTT.

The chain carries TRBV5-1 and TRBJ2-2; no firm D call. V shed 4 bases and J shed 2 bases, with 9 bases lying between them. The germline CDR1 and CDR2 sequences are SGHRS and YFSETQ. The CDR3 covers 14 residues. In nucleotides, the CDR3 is TGCGCCAGCAGCCCTCACGATAACACCGGGGAGCTGTTTTTT. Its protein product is CASSPHDNTGELFF.

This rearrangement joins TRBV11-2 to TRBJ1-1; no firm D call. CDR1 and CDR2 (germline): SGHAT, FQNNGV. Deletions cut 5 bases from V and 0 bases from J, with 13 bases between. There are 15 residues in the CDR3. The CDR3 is CASSTARILNTEAFF. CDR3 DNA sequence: TGTGCCAGCAGCACCGCCCGAATTCTGAACACTGAAGCTTTCTTT. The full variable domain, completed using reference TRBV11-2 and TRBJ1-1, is EAGVAQSPRYKIIEKRQSVAFWCNPISGHATLYWYQQILGQGPKLLIQFQNNGVVDDSQLPKDRFSAERLKGVDSTLKIQPAKLEDSAVYLCASSTARILNTEAFFGQGTRLTVV.

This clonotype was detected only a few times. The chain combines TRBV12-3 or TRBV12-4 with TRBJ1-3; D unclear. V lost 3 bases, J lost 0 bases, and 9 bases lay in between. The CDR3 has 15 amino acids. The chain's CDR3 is CASSLGKSSGNTIYF. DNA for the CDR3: TGTGCCAGCAGTTTGGGGAAGAGCTCTGGAAACACCATATATTTT.

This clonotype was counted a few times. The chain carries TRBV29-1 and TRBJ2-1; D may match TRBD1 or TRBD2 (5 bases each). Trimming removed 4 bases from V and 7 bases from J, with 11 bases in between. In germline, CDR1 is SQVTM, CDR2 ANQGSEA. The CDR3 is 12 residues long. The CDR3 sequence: CSVVGWGNEQFF. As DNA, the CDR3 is TGCAGCGTTGTGGGTTGGGGGAATGAGCAGTTCTTC.

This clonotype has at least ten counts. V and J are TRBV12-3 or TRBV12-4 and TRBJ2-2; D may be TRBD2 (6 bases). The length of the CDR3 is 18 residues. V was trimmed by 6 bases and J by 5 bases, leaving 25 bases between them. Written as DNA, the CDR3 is TGTGCCAGCAGGTCTTCTCCTGGTGGGACTTCCCTAACCGGGGAGCTGTTTTTT. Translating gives CASRSSPGGTSLTGELFF.

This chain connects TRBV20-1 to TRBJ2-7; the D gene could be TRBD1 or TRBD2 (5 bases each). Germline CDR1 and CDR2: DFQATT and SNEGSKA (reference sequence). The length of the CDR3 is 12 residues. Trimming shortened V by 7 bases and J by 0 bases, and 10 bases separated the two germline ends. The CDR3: CSGGDYSYEQYF. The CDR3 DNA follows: TGCAGTGGAGGGGATTACTCCTACGAGCAGTACTTC.

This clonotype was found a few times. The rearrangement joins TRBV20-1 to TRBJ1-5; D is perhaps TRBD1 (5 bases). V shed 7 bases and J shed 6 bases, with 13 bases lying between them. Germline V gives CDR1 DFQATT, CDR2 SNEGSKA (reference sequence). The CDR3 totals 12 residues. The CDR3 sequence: CSVPGLGQPQHF. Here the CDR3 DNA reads TGCAGTGTGCCAGGGCTTGGTCAGCCCCAGCATTTT.